The 6 T cell receptor beta chains given below trace back to one sample, sequenced in a study of shared clonotypes between healthy human individuals. The assay was immunoSEQ multiplex PCR, and TCRdb's table has in-frame clones only and misses some. The sample consists of roughly 760,000 clones, under 80% of them appearing once. Material: memory CD4+ T cells sorted from blood. Subset denoted: CD45RA-negative fraction. These receptors originate from a woman in her 30s in good health.

The chain uses TRBV7-9 and TRBJ2-3, with D perhaps TRBD2 (5 bases). The V end was cut by 1 base, the J end by 5 bases, with 10 bases between. Looked up from germline, CDR1 is SEHNR and CDR2 is FQNEAQ (reference sequence). This CDR3 has 14 residues. Here the CDR3 DNA reads TGTGCCAGCAGCTTAGGAGGGCCGGGAGATACGCAGTATTTT. It is translated as CASSLGGPGDTQYF.

This rearrangement joins TRBV6-1 to TRBJ1-4, with D possibly TRBD1 on 5 matching bases. The V gene's germline CDR1 is MNHNS and CDR2 SASEGT. This CDR3 region has 15 residues. The germline V and J ends were trimmed by 5 bases and 5 bases, with 15 bases remaining between them. CDR3 nucleotide sequence: TGTGCCAGCAGTACCCAAAGGACATGGAATGAAAAACTGTTTTTT. Translating it yields CASSTQRTWNEKLFF.

V is TRBV9 and J is TRBJ1-1; tentative D call: TRBD1 (5 bases). Germline V gene data show CDR1 as SGDLS and CDR2 as YYNGEE. CDR3 length: 15 amino acids. V gave up 5 bases and J gave up 2 bases, with 16 bases separating them. The CDR3 spells CASSPRGAVNTEAFF. The CDR3 DNA reads TGTGCCAGCAGTCCTCGTGGGGCGGTAAACACTGAAGCTTTCTTT. Full variable domain (outside the CDR3, taken from reference TRBV9 and TRBJ1-1): DSGVTQTPKHLITATGQRVTLRCSPRSGDLSVYWYQQSLDQGLQFLIQYYNGEERAKGNILERFSAQQFPDLHSELNLSSLELGDSALYFCASSPRGAVNTEAFFGQGTRLTVV.

The gene calls are TRBV5-1 and TRBJ2-1, with 12 bases identical to TRBD2. CDR3 length: 15 residues. Germline V gene sequence: CDR1 SGHRS, CDR2 YFSETQ. J lost 6 bases, V lost 5 bases, and 6 bases had no gene match. CDR3 loop: CASSKGLAGTNEQFF. The CDR3 region has the DNA TGCGCCAGCAGTAAGGGACTAGCGGGTACCAATGAGCAGTTCTTC.

The rearrangement uses TRBV5-1 and TRBJ2-2; the D is unclear. The CDR3 contains 15 residues. V was pared by 2 bases and J by 3 bases, with 11 bases between. Germline V gives CDR1 SGHRS, CDR2 YFSETQ. The CDR3 loop is CASSFVSSDTGELFF. CDR3 DNA: TGCGCCAGCAGCTTCGTTTCTAGTGACACCGGGGAGCTGTTTTTT.

The chain links TRBV19 to TRBJ2-5, with 10 bases aligning to TRBD2. The CDR3 has 15 amino acids. The germline V gene encodes CDR1 LNHDA and CDR2 SQIVND (reference sequence). V shed 6 bases, J shed 2 bases, and the junction held 6 bases outside the gene matches. The CDR3 spells CASSPGLAPQETQYF. In DNA, the CDR3 is TGTGCCAGTAGCCCGGGACTAGCGCCTCAAGAGACCCAGTACTTC.